These 23 T cell receptor beta chains were all obtained from the same sample, sequenced in a study of cytomegalovirus exposure and HLA in healthy donors. A multiplex PCR was run with 60 Vbeta primers and 13 Jbeta primers. The data were produced by immunoSEQ multiplex PCR, yet TCRdb's version contains in-frame clones alone and is incomplete. The sample comprises roughly 180,000 clones, 78% of which are singletons, and approximately 2.6% rests with the top ten. Material: PBMCs. Receptor source: a female donor in good health and CMV-seronegative.

The chain recombines TRBV2 with TRBJ2-5; 7 nucleotides match TRBD2. CDR1 and CDR2 (germline): SNHLY, FYNNEI. V trimming: 2 bases; J trimming: 1 base; junction bases outside the gene matches: 13. There are 18 residues in the CDR3. The CDR3 region is CASSESGLAAPIQETQYF. In DNA form, the CDR3 reads TGTGCCAGCAGTGAATCCGGGCTAGCGGCTCCGATCCAAGAGACCCAGTACTTC.

A few counts support this clone. This rearrangement joins TRBV4-2 to TRBJ2-2, with 8 bases identical to TRBD2. The CDR3 is 18 amino acids. From germline, CDR1 is LGHNA and CDR2 YNFKEQ. Trimming removed 0 bases from V and 3 bases from J; junction bases left unmatched: 9. For the CDR3, the DNA is TGTGCCAGCAGCCAAGAAGTGACGGGAGGGCCGGACACCGGGGAGCTGTTTTTT. Its translation is CASSQEVTGGPDTGELFF.

The rearrangement uses TRBV27 and TRBJ1-5; a possible D gene is TRBD1 (5 bases). The germline V and J ends were trimmed by 2 bases and 6 bases, with 11 bases remaining between them. Germline lookup yields CDR1 MNHEY and CDR2 SMNVEV (reference sequence). The CDR3 covers 14 residues. The chain's CDR3 is CASSLLGGGQPQHF. Here the CDR3 DNA reads TGTGCCAGCAGTTTACTGGGGGGGGGTCAGCCCCAGCATTTT.

V usage is TRBV19 and J usage is TRBJ2-7; 8 nucleotides line up with TRBD1. CDR1 is LNHDA, CDR2 SQIVND, per germline (reference sequence). Unmatched junction bases numbered 12, after V lost 6 bases and J lost 2 bases. The CDR3 runs 16 residues. CDR3: CASRANEGQAAYEQYF. As DNA, the CDR3 is TGTGCCAGTAGGGCGAATGAGGGACAGGCCGCCTACGAGCAGTACTTC.

In this sample, this clone turned up once. The genes are TRBV19 and TRBJ1-2; 7 bases map to TRBD1. From germline, CDR1 is LNHDA and CDR2 SQIVND (reference sequence). The ends lost 10 bases at V and 6 bases at J; junction bases unmatched: 8. The CDR3 runs 12 residues. CDR3 amino acids: CATTITGDGYTF. Here the CDR3 DNA reads TGTGCCACTACCATAACAGGGGATGGCTACACCTTC.

The chain links TRBV9 to TRBJ2-3, with D perhaps matching TRBD2 (5 bases). V shed 1 base and J shed 9 bases, with 21 bases lying between them. The CDR3 spans 16 residues. Per the germline V gene, CDR1 is SGDLS and CDR2 is YYNGEE. This CDR3 is CASSVNADSEFATQYF. In DNA, the CDR3 is TGTGCCAGCAGCGTAAACGCGGACTCCGAGTTTGCGACGCAGTATTTT.

This chain connects TRBV11-2 to TRBJ1-6; TRBD1 matches 9 bases. Germline trimming cut 0 bases from V and 6 bases from J; bases unmatched to any gene: 9. Per germline, CDR1 SGHAT and CDR2 FQNNGV. There are 18 residues in the CDR3. This chain's CDR3 is CASSLDLPGQGFNSPLHF. The CDR3 DNA reads as TGTGCCAGCAGCTTAGATCTACCGGGACAGGGATTTAATTCACCCCTCCACTTT.

This chain connects TRBV11-3 to TRBJ2-1, with D perhaps TRBD1 (6 bases). Per the germline V gene, CDR1 is SGHNT and CDR2 is YENEEA. Trimming pared 1 base from V and 7 bases from J, leaving 14 bases between. CDR3 length equals 15 residues. As DNA, the CDR3 is TGTGCCAGCAGCTTAGTCCCCAGGGGTGAAAATGAGCAGTTCTTC. This encodes CASSLVPRGENEQFF. The variable domain in full, with the rest retrieved from reference TRBV11-3 and TRBJ2-1, is EAGVVQSPRYKIIEKKQPVAFWCNPISGHNTLYWYLQNLGQGPELLIRYENEEAVDDSQLPKDRFSAERLKGVDSTLKIQPAELGDSAVYLCASSLVPRGENEQFFGPGTRLTVL.

The rearrangement links TRBV6-1 to TRBJ2-5; D may be TRBD2 (6 bases). The assigned J gene may be wrong: the sequence end matches TRBJ2-7 better. The germline V gene has CDR1 MNHNS and CDR2 SASEGT. This CDR3 spans 15 amino acids. As DNA, the CDR3 is TGTGCCAGCAGCCGAAGGGGAGGAAGCCCCTACGAGCAGTACTTC. It translates to CASSRRGGSPYEQYF.

The V call is TRBV10-2, the J call TRBJ1-5; weak D call: TRBD1 (6 bases). The CDR3 has 14 residues. The germline V gene encodes CDR1 WSHSY and CDR2 SAAADI. Trimming stripped 6 bases from V and 5 bases from J, with 14 bases between. The CDR3 DNA sequence: TGCGCCAGCAGCGACAGGAGTGGGGATCAGCCCCAGCATTTT. Its protein is CASSDRSGDQPQHF.

The rearrangement joins TRBV30 to TRBJ2-7; 10 nucleotides agree with TRBD2. The CDR3 length is 23 residues. Germline V gene sequence: CDR1 GTSNPN, CDR2 SVGIG (reference sequence). After removal of 0 bases from V and 0 bases from J, the junction contained 26 bases not matched to a gene. CDR3 loop: CAWSVLIIDSPGLAFQSSYEQYF. CDR3 sequence (DNA): TGTGCCTGGAGTGTTCTGATAATTGACAGCCCGGGACTAGCGTTTCAAAGCTCCTACGAGCAGTACTTC. The full variable domain, in which reference TRBV30 and TRBJ2-7 provide the parts outside the CDR3, is SQTIHQWPATLVQPVGSPLSLECTVEGTSNPNLYWYRQAAGRGLQLLFYSVGIGQISSEVPQNLSASRPQDRQFILSSKKLLLSDSGFYLCAWSVLIIDSPGLAFQSSYEQYFGPGTRLTVT.

CDR3 coding DNA: TGCGCCAGCAGCCCAGCGCTAGACTATGGCTACACCTTC. Translation: CASSPALDYGYTF. This chain links TRBV4-1 with TRBJ1-2, with D unresolved. Trimming removed 4 bases at V and 3 bases at J, with 9 bases between. The CDR3 covers 13 residues. Germline-derived CDR1 and CDR2 are MGHRA and YSYEKL.

The gene calls are TRBV2 and TRBJ2-2; 8 nucleotides agree with TRBD1. Trimming removed 3 bases from V and 15 bases from J; junction bases left unmatched: 9. The CDR3 totals 13 residues. CDR1 and CDR2 (germline): SNHLY, FYNNEI. The chain's CDR3 is CASSDDVGQGMFF. CDR3 sequence (DNA): TGTGCCAGCAGTGATGACGTTGGACAGGGAATGTTTTTT.

The rearrangement links TRBV7-3 to TRBJ2-1; 9 nucleotides agree with TRBD2. Germline V gene lookup returns CDR1 SGHTA and CDR2 FQGTGA. J was trimmed by 6 bases and V by 5 bases; bases with no gene match: 8. There are 15 residues in the CDR3. CDR3 DNA: TGTGCCAGCAGCCCAGGGGTAGCGGGGGTCAATGAGCAGTTCTTC. It yields the protein CASSPGVAGVNEQFF.

The chain carries TRBV9 and TRBJ2-7; 7 positions agree with TRBD2. CDR3 size: 13 residues. The germline CDR1 and CDR2 sequences are SGDLS and YYNGEE. J lost 5 bases, V lost 3 bases, and 5 bases had no gene match. The CDR3 bases are TGTGCCAGCAGCGCAGGGACTATCGACGAGCAGTACTTC. Its translation is CASSAGTIDEQYF.

V is TRBV19 and J is TRBJ1-1, with D possibly matching TRBD1 (5 bases). Trimming removed 5 bases from V and 8 bases from J, with 12 bases in between. From germline, CDR1 is LNHDA and CDR2 SQIVND (reference sequence). The CDR3 sequence is 12 residues long. The CDR3 region is CASSGGLWEAFF. In DNA form, the CDR3 reads TGTGCCAGTAGTGGGGGACTTTGGGAAGCTTTCTTT. The variable domain in full, completed from reference TRBV19 and TRBJ1-1, reads DGGITQSPKYLFRKEGQNVTLSCEQNLNHDAMYWYRQDPGQGLRLIYYSQIVNDFQKGDIAEGYSVSREKKESFPLTVTSAQKNPTAFYLCASSGGLWEAFFGQGTRLTVV.

The chain links TRBV5-4 to TRBJ2-7, with TRBD2 identical over 10 bases. The germline V gene has CDR1 SGHNT and CDR2 YYREEE (reference sequence). CDR3 length: 15 residues. Trimming took 5 bases from V and 5 from J; bases not matched to a gene: 10. CDR3: CASSSLAGKFHEQYF. CDR3 bases: TGTGCCAGCAGTTCACTAGCGGGAAAGTTCCACGAGCAGTACTTC.

This clone was counted once. The chain carries TRBV5-4 and TRBJ1-6; 7 bases are a match to TRBD1. Germline V lookup: CDR1 SGHNT, CDR2 YYREEE (reference sequence). V lost 9 bases to trimming and J lost 14 bases; unmatched junction nucleotides: 17. The CDR3 consists of 14 residues. The CDR3 here is CATALGTADSTLHF. CDR3 bases: TGTGCCACCGCGCTCGGGACAGCCGATTCTACCCTCCACTTT.

The CDR3 region is CASRAPSTGRETQYF. The CDR3 DNA sequence: TGTGCCAGCAGGGCCCCATCGACAGGGAGGGAGACCCAGTACTTC. This sequence joins TRBV28 and TRBJ2-5; maybe TRBD1 (7 bases). Between the trimmed V and J ends, which lost 6 bases and 5 bases, there was a span of 19 bases. The CDR3 extends over 15 amino acids. Germline CDR1 is MDHEN and CDR2 is SYDVKM.

The chain is built from TRBV4-1 and TRBJ2-5, with 11 bases matching TRBD2. Germline values: CDR1 MGHRA, CDR2 YSYEKL. Trimming removed 1 base from V and 2 bases from J; junction bases left unmatched: 6. CDR3 length: 17 amino acids. The CDR3 spells CASSQVPRLAGQETQYF. The CDR3, as DNA: TGCGCCAGCAGCCAAGTCCCGAGACTAGCGGGACAAGAGACCCAGTACTTC.

This chain joins TRBV18 and TRBJ2-5, with TRBD1 matching over 10 bases. The J call may be incorrect, as the DNA end agrees better with TRBJ2-7. The CDR3 contains 14 residues. The V gene's germline CDR1 is KGHSH and CDR2 LQKENI. The CDR3 bases are TGTGCCAGCTCACCGGGACAGGGGTCCTACGAGCAGTACTTC. Protein product: CASSPGQGSYEQYF.

The CDR3: CASSDSGRVTDTQYF. In DNA form, the CDR3 reads TGTGCCAGCAGTGATAGCGGGAGAGTCACAGATACGCAGTATTTT. The gene calls are TRBV7-3 and TRBJ2-3; 9 nucleotides align to TRBD2. CDR3 length equals 15 residues. Looked up from germline, CDR1 is SGHTA and CDR2 is FQGTGA. J was trimmed by 2 bases and V by 6 bases; bases with no gene match: 6. Based on the CDR3 plus reference TRBV7-3 and TRBJ2-3, the full variable domain is GAGVSQTPSNKVTEKGKYVELRCDPISGHTALYWYRQSLGQGPEFLIYFQGTGAADDSGLPNDRFFAVRPEGSVSTLKIQRTERGDSAVYLCASSDSGRVTDTQYFGPGTRLTVL.

This chain links TRBV7-3 with TRBJ2-7; 9 bases align to TRBD1. The CDR3 loop spans 14 amino acids. The V gene end was trimmed by 6 bases and the J gene end by 4 bases; junction bases not matched to a gene: 7. Germline-derived CDR1 and CDR2 are SGHTA and FQGTGA. The CDR3 spells CASSPGQGWYEQYF. In DNA form, the CDR3 reads TGTGCCAGCAGTCCCGGACAGGGGTGGTACGAGCAGTACTTC.